This T cell receptor beta chain was documented in a study of shared clonotypes between healthy human individuals. Deep-level settings were used for running the assay. For each subset, genomic DNA was distributed in equal portions over several immunoSEQ plates. Sequenced by immunoSEQ multiplex PCR; TCRdb stores in-frame clones only, minus some. The sample lists 1.6 million or so clones, 95% to 97% occurring once. Healthy HIV-negative adults without recent acute infections or vaccinations served as donors. The V and J ends lost 0 bases and 6 bases respectively, with 7 bases between them. CDR1 is SGHNT and CDR2 is YYREEE in the germline V gene (reference sequence). The CDR3 has 13 amino acids. As for this clone: Other DNA sequences from this sample encode an identical CDR3 as well.

The sequenced sample was naive CD4+ T cells sorted from blood. As to subset: CD45RA+ positively selected. The chain employs TRBV5-4 and TRBJ1-5; D unresolved. The clonotype was recovered from a man aged 25-40 years in good health. The CDR3: CASSLDEGQPQHF. The CDR3 DNA follows: TGTGCCAGCAGCTTGGATGAGGGTCAGCCCCAGCATTTT.